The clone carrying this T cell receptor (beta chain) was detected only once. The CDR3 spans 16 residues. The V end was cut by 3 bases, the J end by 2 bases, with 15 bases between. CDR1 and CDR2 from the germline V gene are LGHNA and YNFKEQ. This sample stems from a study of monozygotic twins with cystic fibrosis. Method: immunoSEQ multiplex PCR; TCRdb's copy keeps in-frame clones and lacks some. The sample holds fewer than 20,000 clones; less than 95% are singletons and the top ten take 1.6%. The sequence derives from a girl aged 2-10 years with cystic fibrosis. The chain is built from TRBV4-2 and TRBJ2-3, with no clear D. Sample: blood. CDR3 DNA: TGTGCCAGCAGCCAGCCCATGGGGATCAACACAGATACGCAGTATTTT. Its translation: CASSQPMGINTDTQYF.